The 20 T cell receptor beta chains given below trace back to one sample, sequenced in a study of T-cell reconstitution after alpha-beta-depleted transplantation in children listed by TCRdb under 2016. The library was prepared using PCR. The reads were generated on an Illumina HiSeq 2500. To normalize quantification of the TCRbeta repertoire, the TCR libraries were built with molecular barcoding that relied on unique molecular identifiers. TCRdb ran its own pipeline on the public reads, namely fastp trimming at Q25 and MiXCR clone calling, and kept in-frame beta chains. One record per CDR3 amino acid sequence lists the most common genes and DNA. This sample lists over 200,000 distinct CDR3 sequences; around 10% were detected once. The ten largest clones take up about 6% of the sample. The sequencing used PBMCs from the stem cell graft donor, collected from the stem cell graft. The receptors derive from a human donor who donated a stem cell graft to a child with acute lymphoblastic leukemia.

The CDR3 is CASSPSYRENTEAFF. The CDR3 nucleotides are TGTGCCAGCTCACCAAGTTACAGGGAGAACACTGAAGCTTTCTTT. The J gene is TRBJ1-1, the V gene TRBV18, with D possibly being TRBD1 (6 bases). Germline loops: CDR1 KGHSH, CDR2 LQKENI. With 2 bases removed from V and 1 base from J, the gap between germline ends came to 11 bases. CDR3 length: 15 amino acids.

This clonotype was counted a few times. This chain links TRBV5-4 with TRBJ1-4; D is uncertain. This CDR3 region has 14 residues. Germline V lookup: CDR1 SGHNT, CDR2 YYREEE (reference sequence). V was cut by 6 bases and J by 0 bases, with 9 bases left in between. The CDR3 protein is CASKVGATNEKLFF. CDR3 nucleotides: TGTGCCAGCAAGGTCGGAGCAACTAATGAAAAACTGTTTTTT.

The J gene is TRBJ2-7, the V gene TRBV6-4; TRBD1 matches at 9 bases. The germline CDR1 and CDR2 sequences are MRHNA and SNTAGT. The CDR3 covers 15 residues. V lost 3 bases to trimming and J lost 2 bases; unmatched junction nucleotides: 5. The CDR3 DNA follows: TGTGCCAGCAGTGAGGGGACAGGGTATCCCTACGAGCAGTACTTC. This translates into CASSEGTGYPYEQYF.

This clonotype came up a few times. The CDR3 DNA reads as TGTGCCAGCAGTTACGCAGGGGCGAACACTGAAGCTTTCTTT. Protein product: CASSYAGANTEAFF. The V call is TRBV6-5, the J call TRBJ1-1; TRBD1 is a possible D gene (6 bases). Germline values: CDR1 MNHEY, CDR2 SVGAGI. Between the trimmed V and J ends, which lost 2 bases and 1 base, there was a span of 8 bases. CDR3 length: 14 residues.

This chain uses TRBV5-1 with TRBJ1-2, with 12 nucleotides matching TRBD1. CDR3 length: 16 amino acids. Germline V gene sequence: CDR1 SGHRS, CDR2 YFSETQ. The V and J ends lost 0 bases and 6 bases, in that order; junction bases with no gene match: 6. CDR3: CASSLAVGQGADGYTF. DNA of the CDR3: TGCGCCAGCAGCTTGGCTGTGGGACAGGGGGCGGATGGCTACACCTTC.

This clonotype was counted between two and nine times. The chain carries TRBV20-1 and TRBJ2-3; D not resolved. Trimming left V 5 bases short and J 1 base short, with 10 bases between. This CDR3 region has 13 residues. The germline V gene encodes CDR1 DFQATT and CDR2 SNEGSKA (reference sequence). CDR3 residues: CSAQWEGTDTQYF. The DNA of the CDR3 is TGCAGTGCTCAGTGGGAAGGCACAGATACGCAGTATTTT.

The genes are TRBV20-1 and TRBJ2-3; TRBD2 matches at 11 bases. The V segment lost 5 bases and the J segment 4 bases; nucleotides outside the gene matches: 8. Germline assignment: CDR1 DFQATT and CDR2 SNEGSKA (reference sequence). The length of the CDR3 is 15 residues. The CDR3 loop reads CSAHSGGAGADTQYF. DNA for the CDR3: TGCAGTGCTCATAGCGGGGGGGCCGGGGCAGATACGCAGTATTTT.

This clonotype was detected only a few times. V and J are TRBV20-1 and TRBJ2-4; D is unclear. The V gene's germline CDR1 is DFQATT and CDR2 SNEGSKA (reference sequence). Trimming took off 1 base at V and 8 bases at J, with 12 bases between the two ends. The CDR3 covers 13 residues. The CDR3 nucleotides read TGCAGTGCTAGAGGTTCAGGTCGGGACATTCAGTACTTC. Its protein product is CSARGSGRDIQYF.

This clonotype occurred a few times. V usage is TRBV25-1 and J usage is TRBJ2-7; 8 nucleotides align to TRBD1. V trimming: 2 bases; J trimming: 5 bases; junction bases outside the gene matches: 5. This CDR3 comprises 14 residues. Looked up from germline, CDR1 is MGHDK and CDR2 is SYGVNS. The CDR3 reads CASSERTGYNEQYF. The CDR3 nucleotides read TGTGCCAGCAGTGAACGGACAGGGTATAACGAGCAGTACTTC.

The gene calls are TRBV6-5 and TRBJ1-1, with D tentatively TRBD1 (6 bases). V lost 4 bases, J lost 1 base, and 13 bases lay in between. CDR1 is MNHEY and CDR2 is SVGAGI in the germline V gene. The CDR3 is made up of 15 amino acids. The CDR3: CASSLQGSGNTEAFF. The CDR3 region has the DNA TGTGCCAGCAGTTTACAGGGCTCGGGGAACACTGAAGCTTTCTTT.

This clonotype has a count of ten or more. The genes are TRBV5-1 and TRBJ2-2, with TRBD2 as a possible D gene (5 bases). Looked up from germline, CDR1 is SGHRS and CDR2 is YFSETQ. V was trimmed by 4 bases and J by 5 bases, leaving 9 bases between them. The CDR3 sequence is 13 residues long. The CDR3: CASSEGETGELFF. The DNA for the CDR3 is TGCGCCAGCAGCGAGGGAGAAACCGGGGAGCTGTTTTTT.

The rearrangement joins TRBV18 to TRBJ2-2; D gene uncertain. V dropped 6 bases and J dropped 1 base, with 12 bases sitting between them. Germline values: CDR1 KGHSH, CDR2 LQKENI. The CDR3 loop spans 15 amino acids. CDR3 nucleotide sequence: TGTGCCAGCTCCCCTCAGACTGAGAACACCGGGGAGCTGTTTTTT. It encodes CASSPQTENTGELFF.

This clonotype has a count of ten or more. The chain carries TRBV5-6 and TRBJ2-1, with TRBD2 identical over 11 bases. The CDR3 runs to 15 residues. CDR1 is SGHDT, CDR2 YYEEEE, per germline. V dropped 2 bases and J dropped 9; count of bases not matched to a gene: 7. CDR3 residues: CASSFDTSGGAEQFF. CDR3 nucleotides: TGTGCCAGCAGCTTTGACACTAGCGGGGGCGCTGAGCAGTTCTTC.

In its sample, this clonotype was seen many times. This chain connects TRBV5-1 to TRBJ1-2; no clear D gene. Germline CDR1 is SGHRS and CDR2 is YFSETQ. CDR3 length: 12 amino acids. V lost 3 bases and J 5 bases, leaving 8 bases between the germline ends. This CDR3 is CASSSGSYGYTF. For the CDR3, the DNA is TGCGCCAGCAGCTCGGGCTCTTATGGCTACACCTTC.

This clonotype was recorded a few times. The chain carries TRBV6-1 and TRBJ1-3; D remains unclear. Trimming pared 4 bases from V and 0 bases from J, leaving 13 bases between. The CDR3 totals 16 residues. In germline, CDR1 is MNHNS, CDR2 SASEGT. CDR3 protein: CASSAGLSISGNTIYF. The CDR3 DNA is TGTGCCAGCAGTGCCGGGTTGTCCATCTCTGGAAACACCATATATTTT.

This chain connects TRBV5-1 to TRBJ2-5; D may correspond to TRBD1 or TRBD2 (6 bases each). Looked up from germline, CDR1 is SGHRS and CDR2 is YFSETQ. Between the trimmed V and J ends, which lost 8 bases and 0 bases, there was a span of 14 bases. The CDR3 consists of 14 residues. The CDR3 sequence: CASYSGGNQETQYF. CDR3 sequence (DNA): TGCGCCAGTTATTCCGGGGGCAACCAAGAGACCCAGTACTTC. Together with reference TRBV5-1 and TRBJ2-5, the CDR3 gives the full variable domain: KAGVTQTPRYLIKTRGQQVTLSCSPISGHRSVSWYQQTPGQGLQFLFEYFSETQRNKGNFPGRFSGRQFSNSRSEMNVSTLELGDSALYLCASYSGGNQETQYFGPGTRLLVL.

The chain employs TRBV5-6 and TRBJ1-1; no clear D. CDR3 size: 13 residues. The V gene's germline CDR1 is SGHDT and CDR2 YYEEEE. V lost 6 bases, J lost 1 base, and 10 bases lay in between. This CDR3 is CASKTFGNTEAFF. The CDR3, as DNA: TGTGCCAGCAAAACGTTCGGGAACACTGAAGCTTTCTTT.

This clonotype was seen a handful of times. J is TRBJ2-6 and V is TRBV14; perhaps D is TRBD1 or TRBD2 (5 bases each). Trimming took off 1 base at V and 5 bases at J, with 6 bases between the two ends. The CDR3 has 14 residues. The germline CDR1 and CDR2 sequences are SGHDN and FVKESK. The CDR3 DNA sequence: TGTGCCAGCAGCCAAGTGGGACGGGCCAACGTCCTGACTTTC. It encodes CASSQVGRANVLTF.

This clonotype showed up just a few times. This chain connects TRBV4-2 to TRBJ1-2, with D unclear. CDR1 is LGHNA, CDR2 YNFKEQ, per germline. V was cut by 0 bases and J by 8 bases, with 16 bases left in between. This CDR3 comprises 15 residues. The CDR3 loop is CASSQDRREQGGYTF. In DNA form, the CDR3 reads TGTGCCAGCAGCCAAGATCGGAGAGAGCAAGGAGGCTACACCTTC.

V gene TRBV29-1 combines with J gene TRBJ1-2, with 8 bases that match TRBD1. Per germline, CDR1 SQVTM and CDR2 ANQGSEA. This CDR3 is built from 16 residues. J lost 3 bases, V lost 0 bases, and 9 bases had no gene match. As DNA, the CDR3 is TGCAGCGTTGAAGATCATGGGCAGGGGGCCCACTATGGCTACACCTTC. It translates to CSVEDHGQGAHYGYTF.